This T cell receptor (beta chain) was profiled in a study of spatial heterogeneity in lung cancer. Study-level background: Alpha-chain sequences were consistently detected less often than beta-chain sequences. Combinations of a unique TCR and a UMI were tallied in raw reads, and on average each appeared more than ten times.

With V trimmed by 1 base and J by 1 base, 6 bases remained unmatched. This CDR3 has 17 amino acids. From germline, CDR1 is LNHDA and CDR2 SQIVND (reference sequence). Carried by each TCR cDNA molecule was a unique molecular identifier. TCRdb reprocessed the 5' RACE reads with MiXCR, giving one entry per CDR3 protein. The table includes about 100,000 distinct CDR3 sequences, approximately 4.7% detected once. Study-level findings and limits: Tumoral mutation counts were tracked by counts of expanded intratumoral alpha and beta TCRs.

As for time point: sample taken at primary tumor resection. The approximately 72 donors had untreated early-stage non-small cell lung cancer. This clonotype was detected many times. The antigen is undetermined. The receptor's source is a male donor with early-stage non-small cell lung cancer. Sequenced here: lung tumor tissue, sampled at surgery. The chain carries TRBV19 and TRBJ2-1; 8 bases fit TRBD1. CDR3 in amino acids: CASSIVAGGPSYNEQFF. In DNA, the CDR3 is TGTGCCAGTAGTATAGTCGCAGGGGGCCCTTCCTACAATGAGCAGTTCTTC. Together with reference TRBV19 and TRBJ2-1, the CDR3 gives the full variable domain: DGGITQSPKYLFRKEGQNVTLSCEQNLNHDAMYWYRQDPGQGLRLIYYSQIVNDFQKGDIAEGYSVSREKKESFPLTVTSAQKNPTAFYLCASSIVAGGPSYNEQFFGPGTRLTVL.